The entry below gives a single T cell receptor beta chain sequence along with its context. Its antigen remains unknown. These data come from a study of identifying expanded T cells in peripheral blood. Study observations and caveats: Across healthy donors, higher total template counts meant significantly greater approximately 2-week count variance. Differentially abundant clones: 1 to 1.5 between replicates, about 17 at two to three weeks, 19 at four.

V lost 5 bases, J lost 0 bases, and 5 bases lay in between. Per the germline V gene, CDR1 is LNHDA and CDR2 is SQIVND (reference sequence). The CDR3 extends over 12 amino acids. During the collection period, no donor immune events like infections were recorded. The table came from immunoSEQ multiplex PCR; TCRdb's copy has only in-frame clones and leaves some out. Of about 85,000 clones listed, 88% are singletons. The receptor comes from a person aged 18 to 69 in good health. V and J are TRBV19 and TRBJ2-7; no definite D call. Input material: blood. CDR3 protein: CASSQSSYEQYF. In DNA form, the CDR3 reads TGTGCCAGTAGTCAGAGCTCCTACGAGCAGTACTTC.